This TCR beta chain comes out of a study of cytomegalovirus exposure and HLA in healthy donors. Study outcomes and limitations: A few CMV-associated chains proved CMV antigen-specific in vitro.

To note about this clone: What it recognizes is unknown.

V lost 3 bases to trimming and J lost 4 bases; unmatched junction nucleotides: 14. The CDR3 totals 17 residues. CDR1 and CDR2 from the germline V gene are KGHSH and LQKENI. With 60 Vbeta and 13 Jbeta primers, the PCR was carried out. Measured with immunoSEQ multiplex PCR; TCRdb has only the in-frame clones, and not every one. Among some 200,000 clones listed, about four fifths were seen once. The gene calls are TRBV18 and TRBJ2-5; TRBD2 aligns across 7 bases. The sequenced material came from PBMCs. This TCR was sampled from a young woman in good health and CMV-seronegative. The CDR3 here is CASSPVAGGSLGETQYF. CDR3 nucleotides: TGTGCCAGCTCACCTGTAGCGGGTGGATCCCTTGGAGAGACCCAGTACTTC.